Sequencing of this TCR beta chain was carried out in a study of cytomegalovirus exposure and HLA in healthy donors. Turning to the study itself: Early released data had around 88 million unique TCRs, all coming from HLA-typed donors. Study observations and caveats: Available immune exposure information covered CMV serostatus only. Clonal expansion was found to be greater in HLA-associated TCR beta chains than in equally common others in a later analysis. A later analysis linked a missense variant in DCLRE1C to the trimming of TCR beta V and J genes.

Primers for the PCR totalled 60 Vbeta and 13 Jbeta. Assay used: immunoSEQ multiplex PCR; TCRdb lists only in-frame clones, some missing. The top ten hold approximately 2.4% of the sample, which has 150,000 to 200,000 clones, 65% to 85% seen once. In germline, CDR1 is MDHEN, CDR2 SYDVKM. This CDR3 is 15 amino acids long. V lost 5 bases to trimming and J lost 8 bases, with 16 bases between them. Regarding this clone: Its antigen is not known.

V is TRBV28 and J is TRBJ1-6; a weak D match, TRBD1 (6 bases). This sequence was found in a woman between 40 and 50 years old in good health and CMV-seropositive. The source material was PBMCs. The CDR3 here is CASSQGLQDDSPLHF. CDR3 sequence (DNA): TGTGCCAGCAGTCAGGGGTTACAGGATGATTCACCCCTCCACTTT. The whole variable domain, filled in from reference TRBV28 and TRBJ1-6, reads DVKVTQSSRYLVKRTGEKVFLECVQDMDHENMFWYRQDPGLGLRLIYFSYDVKMKEKGDIPEGYSVSREKKERFSLILESASTNQTSMYLCASSQGLQDDSPLHFGNGTRLTVT.